This entry concerns a single T cell receptor beta chain. Trimming removed 0 bases from V and 4 bases from J; junction bases left unmatched: 6. The CDR3 is made up of 16 amino acids. Germline V lookup: CDR1 LGHDT, CDR2 YNNKEL (reference sequence). Data came from immunoSEQ multiplex PCR; TCRdb stores just in-frame clones and leaves some out. Of 410,000 or so clones listed, around 86% are singletons. The sample originates from a study of blood T cell repertoires in COVID-19. Across the study: Both acute and convalescent COVID-19 samples were obtained from the United States, Italy and Spain.

This clonotype originated in a woman aged 25 to 39 with active or convalescent COVID-19. This chain links TRBV3-1 (or the pseudogene TRBV3-2) with TRBJ1-2, with 9 bases fitting TRBD1. Sequenced input: peripheral blood. Written as DNA, the CDR3 is TGTGCCAGCAGCCAAGACCTACTGGGACAGGGCTATGGCTACACCTTC. Protein product: CASSQDLLGQGYGYTF.